A single sample is the source of the 3 T cell receptor beta chains below, sequenced in a study of molecular identifiers for immune sequencing clone quantification. TCRdb analysed the PCR reads with MiXCR anew, one entry per CDR3 protein. The table lists over 600,000 distinct CDR3 sequences, just under 20% of them singletons. Source material: naive CD8+ T cells from blood, with Jurkat cell RNA spiked in. Subset of the sample: FACS-sorted CD8+CD4-CCR7+CD45RA+ naive T cells. All receptors come from a human donor in good health. Some libraries in this study had Jurkat cell RNA spiked in.

The sample holds many counts of this clonotype. V is TRBV30 and J is TRBJ1-1; D unclear. Germline assignment: CDR1 GTSNPN and CDR2 SVGIG (reference sequence). The CDR3 consists of 14 residues. The V and J ends lost 0 bases and 4 bases respectively, with 12 bases between them. The CDR3 DNA follows: TGTGCCTGGAGTGTCTTAGTGGGGATCACTGAAGCTTTCTTT. It specifies CAWSVLVGITEAFF.

This clonotype appeared many times. The chain has TRBV7-9 and TRBJ1-2; possible D gene TRBD1, 5 bases. CDR3 size: 14 residues. Germline assignment: CDR1 SEHNR and CDR2 FQNEAQ (reference sequence). V lost 4 bases, J lost 3 bases, and 12 bases lay in between. CDR3 loop: CASSSGYGDYGYTF. The CDR3 nucleotides read TGTGCCAGCAGCTCAGGGTACGGGGACTATGGCTACACCTTC.

This clonotype was seen repeatedly, ten times or more. V usage is TRBV21-1 and J usage is TRBJ2-1. TRBV21-1 is an annotated pseudogene. This CDR3 has 16 residues. CDR3 protein: CASSKGANLTYNEQFF. As DNA, the CDR3 is TGTGCCAGCAGCAAAGGAGCAAATCTGACCTACAATGAGCAGTTCTTC.